Below, 23 T cell receptor beta chains from the same sample are listed, as sequenced in a study of T cells after somatic rescue of genetic block. Assay used: immunoSEQ multiplex PCR; TCRdb lists only in-frame clones, some missing. The sample includes 110,000 or so clones, 90% to 95% seen only once; the top ten take more than 1.4%. The specimen was peripheral blood mononuclear cells (PBMCs). The origin of the receptors is a woman aged 18 to 35.

J is TRBJ2-5 and V is TRBV19; 8 bases fit TRBD2. This CDR3 is built from 12 residues. CDR1 is LNHDA and CDR2 is SQIVND in the germline V gene (reference sequence). Germline trimming cut 8 bases from V and 5 bases from J; bases unmatched to any gene: 4. The CDR3 loop reads CASRRGGETQYF. CDR3 nucleotides: TGTGCCAGTCGCCGGGGGGGGGAGACCCAGTACTTC.

The chain uses TRBV7-3 and TRBJ2-3; D not resolved. Germline assignment: CDR1 SGHTA and CDR2 FQGTGA. V lost 2 bases to trimming and J lost 2 bases, with 11 bases between them. The CDR3 sequence is 15 residues long. DNA for the CDR3: TGTGCCAGCAGCTTAGGGTTGGGTGCCACAGATACGCAGTATTTT. It is translated as CASSLGLGATDTQYF.

The J gene is TRBJ1-1, the V gene TRBV28; no definite D call. CDR1 and CDR2 from the germline V gene are MDHEN and SYDVKM. Trimming took off 6 bases at V and 7 bases at J, with 12 bases between the two ends. The length of the CDR3 is 12 residues. The chain's CDR3 is CASRTGLGEAFF. In DNA form, the CDR3 reads TGTGCCAGCAGGACCGGGTTAGGTGAAGCTTTCTTT.

The chain uses TRBV30 and TRBJ1-4, with 7 bases matching TRBD1. V shed 5 bases and J 4 bases; nucleotides not matched to a gene: 7. The germline CDR1 and CDR2 sequences are GTSNPN and SVGIG (reference sequence). The CDR3 has 14 amino acids. Written as DNA, the CDR3 is TGTGCCTGGGGGACCGGGACAGATAATGAAAAACTGTTTTTT. Protein sequence: CAWGTGTDNEKLFF.

This clone was detected once. The J gene is TRBJ1-1, the V gene TRBV19, with D maybe TRBD1 (6 bases). The CDR3 runs 14 residues. The germline V gene encodes CDR1 LNHDA and CDR2 SQIVND (reference sequence). The germline V and J ends were trimmed by 3 bases and 1 base, with 9 bases remaining between them. The CDR3 DNA is TGTGCCAGTAGTATGGGGGGCCGGAACACTGAAGCTTTCTTT. Protein product: CASSMGGRNTEAFF.

The rearrangement links TRBV18 to TRBJ1-5; D unclear. This CDR3 is built from 15 residues. Germline V gene data show CDR1 as KGHSH and CDR2 as LQKENI. Trimming took off 3 bases at V and 5 bases at J, with 14 bases between the two ends. The CDR3 protein is CASSPGQGPDQPQHF. CDR3 in DNA: TGTGCCAGCTCACCCGGGCAAGGTCCGGATCAGCCCCAGCATTTT.

This clone has more than one count but fewer than ten. V gene TRBV30 combines with J gene TRBJ1-2, with 8 bases lining up with TRBD1. The CDR3 contains 14 residues. Trimming removed 5 bases from V and 5 bases from J; junction bases left unmatched: 10. From germline, CDR1 is GTSNPN and CDR2 SVGIG (reference sequence). In DNA, the CDR3 is TGTGCCTGGGTCCCGACAGGGGAAACTTATGGCTACACCTTC. Its translation is CAWVPTGETYGYTF. The full variable domain, in which reference TRBV30 and TRBJ1-2 provide the parts outside the CDR3, is SQTIHQWPATLVQPVGSPLSLECTVEGTSNPNLYWYRQAAGRGLQLLFYSVGIGQISSEVPQNLSASRPQDRQFILSSKKLLLSDSGFYLCAWVPTGETYGYTFGSGTRLTVV.

The chain has TRBV9 and TRBJ1-5, with D unresolved. Trimming removed 0 bases from V and 1 base from J, with 8 bases in between. The CDR3 consists of 15 residues. Per the germline V gene, CDR1 is SGDLS and CDR2 is YYNGEE. The CDR3 region is CASSVGGESNQPQHF. CDR3 DNA sequence: TGTGCCAGCAGCGTAGGCGGGGAGAGCAATCAGCCCCAGCATTTT.

The chain recombines TRBV21-1 with TRBJ1-6; the table's D call, TRBD1, was not checked against the DNA. TRBV21-1 is a known pseudogene. The CDR3 is 17 residues long. CDR3 bases: TGTGCCAGCACCCAGTTCACCGGACAGGGAAAGCTTTCACCCCTCCACTTT. Translated, it gives CASTQFTGQGKLSPLHF.

This chain joins TRBV10-3 and TRBJ1-1, with 7 bases aligning to TRBD1. Germline CDR1 ENHRY, CDR2 SYGVKD. This CDR3 has 15 residues. V gave up 5 bases and J gave up 6 bases; unmatched junction bases: 12. The CDR3 nucleotides are TGTGCCATCAGTATATCGACAGGGTCGGTTTCTGAAGCTTTCTTT. As protein: CAISISTGSVSEAFF.

Notes on this clone: Other DNA sequences in the same sample also yield this CDR3. The genes are TRBV11-2 and TRBJ2-7, with D possibly TRBD1 on 5 matching bases. Trimming removed 1 base at V and 2 bases at J, with 6 bases between. CDR3 length: 13 residues. Germline V gene sequence: CDR1 SGHAT, CDR2 FQNNGV. CDR3: CASSLGQTYEQYF. CDR3 DNA: TGTGCCAGCAGCTTAGGACAGACCTACGAGCAGTACTTC.

The chain joins TRBV5-4 to TRBJ1-6, with a weak D call TRBD1 (5 bases). The germline V gene has CDR1 SGHNT and CDR2 YYREEE (reference sequence). V was pared by 0 bases and J by 8 bases, with 15 bases between. This CDR3 is built from 16 residues. The CDR3 loop reads CASSLAVRQGDSPLHF. The CDR3 nucleotides are TGTGCCAGCAGCTTGGCCGTAAGGCAGGGAGATTCACCCCTCCACTTT.

As DNA, the CDR3 is TGCGCCAGCAGCTTGGTTGGCAGGGGGGAGACTGAAGCTTTCTTT. This gives the protein CASSLVGRGETEAFF. This chain joins TRBV5-1 and TRBJ1-1; TRBD1 matches 7 bases. Germline V gene data show CDR1 as SGHRS and CDR2 as YFSETQ. Trimming took 0 bases from V and 5 from J; bases not matched to a gene: 7. The CDR3 extends over 15 amino acids. The variable domain in full, completed from reference TRBV5-1 and TRBJ1-1, reads KAGVTQTPRYLIKTRGQQVTLSCSPISGHRSVSWYQQTPGQGLQFLFEYFSETQRNKGNFPGRFSGRQFSNSRSEMNVSTLELGDSALYLCASSLVGRGETEAFFGQGTRLTVV.

The gene calls are TRBV5-1 and TRBJ1-1; D not resolved. V lost 0 bases and J 1 base, leaving 7 bases between the germline ends. The CDR3 loop spans 14 amino acids. Per the germline V gene, CDR1 is SGHRS and CDR2 is YFSETQ. CDR3 DNA: TGCGCCAGCAGCTTGGGCCAGGCGAACACTGAAGCTTTCTTT. It encodes CASSLGQANTEAFF.

The gene calls are TRBV7-2 and TRBJ2-1; maybe TRBD2 (5 bases). Deletions cut 4 bases from V and 6 bases from J, with 10 bases between. Germline V gene sequence: CDR1 SGHTA, CDR2 FQGNSA. The CDR3 contains 13 residues. The CDR3 bases are TGTGCCAGCAGCTCCGGACTTGTCAATGAGCAGTTCTTC. The encoded protein is CASSSGLVNEQFF.

This clone is a singleton in its sample. This chain joins TRBV12-5 and TRBJ1-1; D gene unclear. The V end was cut by 7 bases, the J end by 0 bases, with 9 bases between. Germline assignment: CDR1 LGHNT and CDR2 FRNRAP. The CDR3 runs 13 residues. The CDR3 nucleotides read TGTGCTAGTGTCCTAAGTATGAACACTGAAGCTTTCTTT. Protein: CASVLSMNTEAFF.

This clone has only a few counts. J is TRBJ1-5 and V is TRBV28; D is unresolved. Germline V CDR1 and CDR2: MDHEN, SYDVKM. V lost 6 bases, J lost 6 bases, and 18 bases lay in between. This CDR3 region has 15 residues. The CDR3 DNA reads TGTGCCAGCAGCTCCTTGGTTGAGGTGAGTCAGCCCCAGCATTTT. This sequence encodes CASSSLVEVSQPQHF.

V usage is TRBV25-1 and J usage is TRBJ1-2, with D uncertain. Trimming removed 2 bases from V and 5 bases from J, with 6 bases in between. CDR3 size: 12 residues. The germline gives CDR1 MGHDK, CDR2 SYGVNS. This CDR3 reads CASSEAQYGYTF. The DNA for the CDR3 is TGTGCCAGCAGTGAAGCCCAGTATGGCTACACCTTC.

The chain combines TRBV6-5 with TRBJ1-2; a possible D gene is TRBD1 (5 bases). Looked up from germline, CDR1 is MNHEY and CDR2 is SVGAGI. This CDR3 is built from 13 residues. Trimming pared 6 bases from V and 6 bases from J, leaving 14 bases between. As DNA, the CDR3 is TGTGCCAGCAGGCCCTGGCTAGGGGATGGCTACACCTTC. This gives the protein CASRPWLGDGYTF.

This chain connects TRBV5-1 to TRBJ2-5; 7 bases are shared with TRBD1. This CDR3 is built from 15 residues. J lost 2 bases, V lost 4 bases, and 8 bases had no gene match. Per the germline V gene, CDR1 is SGHRS and CDR2 is YFSETQ. The CDR3 protein is CASSPRTGRQETQYF. The CDR3 DNA follows: TGCGCCAGCAGCCCGCGGACAGGCCGACAAGAGACCCAGTACTTC. Looking up the rest from reference TRBV5-1 and TRBJ2-5 gives the full variable domain: KAGVTQTPRYLIKTRGQQVTLSCSPISGHRSVSWYQQTPGQGLQFLFEYFSETQRNKGNFPGRFSGRQFSNSRSEMNVSTLELGDSALYLCASSPRTGRQETQYFGPGTRLLVL.

The CDR3: CASSVIANTEAFF. In nucleotides, the CDR3 is TGTGCCAGCAGCGTAATAGCGAACACTGAAGCTTTCTTT. The rearrangement links TRBV9 to TRBJ1-1; no clear D. Germline CDR1 reads SGDLS; CDR2 reads YYNGEE. Trimming removed 1 base from V and 1 base from J, with 5 bases in between. The CDR3 runs to 13 residues.

This clone was detected only once. The chain has TRBV6-6 and TRBJ1-2; 7 nucleotides align to TRBD1. V was clipped by 7 bases and J by 5 bases; unmatched bases: 4. CDR3 length: 12 amino acids. CDR1 is MNHNY and CDR2 is SVGAGI in the germline V gene (reference sequence). The DNA for the CDR3 is TGTGCCAGCATTGAGGGGGCGTATGGCTACACCTTC. This codes for CASIEGAYGYTF.

V is TRBV5-1 and J is TRBJ1-5; 7 bases line up with TRBD1. V shed 4 bases and J 3 bases; nucleotides not matched to a gene: 4. The CDR3 length is 14 residues. Germline CDR1 reads SGHRS; CDR2 reads YFSETQ. The CDR3 protein is CASSPTGLNQPQHF. CDR3 in DNA: TGCGCCAGCAGCCCGACAGGGCTCAATCAGCCCCAGCATTTT.